The present TCR beta chain was sequenced within a study of blood T cell repertoires in COVID-19. The V and J ends lost 5 bases and 2 bases, in that order; junction bases with no gene match: 4. This CDR3 has 15 amino acids. Germline CDR1 and CDR2: LGHNA and YSLEER. Only in-frame clones appear in the TCRdb table, and some are missing; sequencing was by immunoSEQ multiplex PCR. The table lists about 140,000 clones, 77% of them singletons. The genes are TRBV4-3 and TRBJ2-2, with 8 bases identical to TRBD2. The source of this sequence is a woman between 50 and 59 years old with active or convalescent COVID-19. The sample taken for sequencing was peripheral blood. The DNA for the CDR3 is TGCGCCAGCAGCGCTATAGCGGGAAACACCGGGGAGCTGTTTTTT. Protein: CASSAIAGNTGELFF.